The source of this T cell receptor beta chain is a study of regulatory T cells in long-lasting Graves disease. This clonotype was recorded many times. With iRepertoire HTBI primers and Arm-PCR of CDR3 regions, TCR beta libraries were built. TCRdb reprocessed the multiplex PCR reads with MiXCR, giving one entry per CDR3 protein. The data show 400,000 to 500,000 distinct CDR3 sequences, less than 25% seen once. Documented time point: persistent/refractory GD, antithyroid drugs over 5 years with positive TRAb. PBMC-derived RNA was used for the TCR library. CDR3 length equals 13 residues. CDR1 is MDHEN, CDR2 SYDVKM, per germline. V lost 6 bases, J lost 8 bases, and 16 bases lay in between.

The source was peripheral blood mononuclear cells (PBMCs), collected when the disease was refractory, from a patient treated with antithyroid drugs. This receptor was obtained from a female donor with Graves disease. The chain couples TRBV28 to TRBJ1-2; perhaps TRBD1 as D (6 bases). The CDR3 spells CASSSAGAIGYTF. The DNA for the CDR3 is TGTGCCAGCAGCTCCGCGGGGGCGATCGGCTACACCTTC.